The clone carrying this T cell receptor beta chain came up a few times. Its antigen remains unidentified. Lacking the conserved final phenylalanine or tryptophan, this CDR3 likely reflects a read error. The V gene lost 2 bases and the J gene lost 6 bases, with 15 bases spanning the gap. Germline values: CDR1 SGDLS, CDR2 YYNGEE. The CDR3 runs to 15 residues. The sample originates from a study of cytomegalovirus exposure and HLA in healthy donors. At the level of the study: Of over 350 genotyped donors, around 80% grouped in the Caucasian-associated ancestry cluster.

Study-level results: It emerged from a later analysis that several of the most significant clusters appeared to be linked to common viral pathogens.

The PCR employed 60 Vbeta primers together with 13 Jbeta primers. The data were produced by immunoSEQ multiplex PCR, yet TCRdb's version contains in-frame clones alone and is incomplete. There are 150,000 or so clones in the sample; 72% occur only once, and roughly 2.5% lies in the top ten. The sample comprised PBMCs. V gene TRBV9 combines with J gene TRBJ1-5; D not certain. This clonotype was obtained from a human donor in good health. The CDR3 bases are TGTGCCAGCAGCGTTGGTTGGGCGATCGGTCAGCCCCAGCATCTT. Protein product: CASSVGWAIGQPQHL.